Each of the 28 T cell receptor beta chains below was sequenced from the same sample in a study of blood T cell repertoires in COVID-19. The data were produced by immunoSEQ multiplex PCR, yet TCRdb's version contains in-frame clones alone and is incomplete. The sample gives approximately 300,000 clones, about 84% of which show up once; under 2% is in the top ten. The sample taken for sequencing was peripheral blood. The receptors originated from a woman aged 45-65 years with acute or convalescent COVID-19.

This chain connects TRBV24-1 to TRBJ2-5; possible D gene TRBD2, 5 bases. This CDR3 is 15 amino acids long. Deletions cut 7 bases from V and 1 base from J, with 15 bases between. Germline assignment: CDR1 KGHDR and CDR2 SFDVKD. The CDR3 spells CATSPSTRVQETQYF. The CDR3 bases are TGTGCCACCAGCCCCTCTACTAGGGTCCAAGAGACCCAGTACTTC.

CDR3 bases: TGTGCCAGCTCACCACCGAGCGGACTAGTGGGCAATGAGCAGTTCTTC. It yields the protein CASSPPSGLVGNEQFF. V usage is TRBV18 and J usage is TRBJ2-1, with 7 bases identical to TRBD2. Germline CDR1 reads KGHSH; CDR2 reads LQKENI. The ends lost 0 bases at V and 6 bases at J; junction bases unmatched: 8. The CDR3 loop spans 16 amino acids.

The genes are TRBV27 and TRBJ2-7, with 9 positions matching TRBD1. The germline V gene encodes CDR1 MNHEY and CDR2 SMNVEV (reference sequence). V lost 5 bases, J lost 3 bases, and 8 bases stayed unmatched. The CDR3 extends over 15 amino acids. In DNA, the CDR3 is TGTGCCAGCAGTACAATTCCGGGACAGGGCTACGAGCAGTACTTC. Protein: CASSTIPGQGYEQYF.

V is TRBV10-3 and J is TRBJ2-5, with a possible D match to TRBD1 (6 bases). Trimming took 6 bases from V and 2 from J, leaving 16 bases between them. Germline V CDR1 and CDR2: ENHRY, SYGVKD. The CDR3 has 15 residues. The CDR3 DNA reads as TGTGCCATCAGCCCCCAGGGGCGGAAACAAGAGACCCAGTACTTC. Translation: CAISPQGRKQETQYF.

The genes are TRBV5-1 and TRBJ2-3; D is ambiguous. Germline V lookup: CDR1 SGHRS, CDR2 YFSETQ. V lost 0 bases and J 2 bases, leaving 13 bases between the germline ends. This CDR3 has 16 residues. DNA for the CDR3: TGCGCCAGCAGCTTGGGACTTCATCAACTCACAGATACGCAGTATTTT. Translating it yields CASSLGLHQLTDTQYF. Based on the CDR3 plus reference TRBV5-1 and TRBJ2-3, the full variable domain is KAGVTQTPRYLIKTRGQQVTLSCSPISGHRSVSWYQQTPGQGLQFLFEYFSETQRNKGNFPGRFSGRQFSNSRSEMNVSTLELGDSALYLCASSLGLHQLTDTQYFGPGTRLTVL.

In DNA form, the CDR3 reads TGTGCCAGCAGCTTGGACAGGGGAAACGAGCAGTACTTC. Its translation: CASSLDRGNEQYF. The V gene is TRBV7-9, the J gene TRBJ2-7; TRBD1 matches 9 bases. With 3 bases clipped from V and 5 bases from J, the junction kept 2 bases outside the gene matches. This CDR3 comprises 13 residues. Germline CDR1 and CDR2: SEHNR and FQNEAQ (reference sequence).

This rearrangement joins TRBV5-6 to TRBJ2-7; the D gene is possibly TRBD2 (6 bases). The V gene lost 4 bases and the J gene lost 4 bases, with 15 bases spanning the gap. CDR3 length: 14 residues. Germline lookup yields CDR1 SGHDT and CDR2 YYEEEE. CDR3 loop: CASSPLREGYEQYF. As DNA, the CDR3 is TGTGCCAGCAGCCCGCTGCGGGAAGGATACGAGCAGTACTTC.

This sequence joins TRBV27 and TRBJ2-2; 8 nucleotides line up with TRBD2. CDR1 and CDR2 (germline): MNHEY, SMNVEV (reference sequence). This CDR3 region has 16 residues. V shed 3 bases and J 1 base; nucleotides not matched to a gene: 4. CDR3 bases: TGTGCCAGCAGTTTCCGGACTAGCTGGAACACCGGGGAGCTGTTTTTT. Encoded protein: CASSFRTSWNTGELFF.

The chain carries TRBV7-8 and TRBJ2-2; 7 bases agree with TRBD1. This CDR3 spans 15 amino acids. The germline V gene encodes CDR1 SGHVS and CDR2 FQNEAQ. Losses at the gene ends were 5 bases for V and 8 bases for J; bases not matched to a gene: 11. This chain's CDR3 is CASSVYRGTAGELFF. CDR3 nucleotides: TGTGCCAGCAGCGTGTACAGGGGTACAGCTGGGGAGCTGTTTTTT.

The genes are TRBV5-1 and TRBJ2-2; 7 nucleotides align to TRBD1. Germline lookup yields CDR1 SGHRS and CDR2 YFSETQ. Germline trimming cut 0 bases from V and 5 bases from J; bases unmatched to any gene: 1. CDR3 size: 14 residues. CDR3 residues: CASSLGQGTGELFF. DNA for the CDR3: TGCGCCAGCAGCTTGGGACAGGGTACCGGGGAGCTGTTTTTT.

This clone was observed at least ten times. The chain joins TRBV6-5 to TRBJ2-3; TRBD1 matches 8 bases. This CDR3 is built from 14 residues. J gave up 1 base and V 7 bases, and 4 bases lay outside the gene matches. Looked up from germline, CDR1 is MNHEY and CDR2 is SVGAGI. CDR3 in amino acids: CASKDRAGTDTQYF. For the CDR3, the DNA is TGTGCCAGCAAGGACAGGGCAGGCACAGATACGCAGTATTTT.

V is TRBV5-1 and J is TRBJ2-7, with 11 bases identical to TRBD2. The CDR3 has 15 residues. Germline lookup yields CDR1 SGHRS and CDR2 YFSETQ. With 1 base clipped from V and 3 bases from J, the junction kept 3 bases outside the gene matches. CDR3 bases: TGCGCCAGCAGCTTGCAGCTAGCGGGAGGCTACGAGCAGTACTTC. Protein: CASSLQLAGGYEQYF.

This clone has just one count. This rearrangement joins TRBV5-1 to TRBJ2-5, with 11 bases fitting TRBD1. J was trimmed by 6 bases and V by 3 bases; bases with no gene match: 16. This CDR3 has 18 residues. CDR1 SGHRS and CDR2 YFSETQ come from the germline V gene. CDR3 loop: CASSSLTADRDRGKTQYF. In DNA, the CDR3 is TGCGCCAGCAGCTCTCTTACCGCTGACCGGGACAGGGGGAAGACCCAGTACTTC.

The chain combines TRBV30 with TRBJ1-4; D is possibly TRBD1 (6 bases). Trimming pared 0 bases from V and 8 bases from J, leaving 13 bases between. The germline V gene encodes CDR1 GTSNPN and CDR2 SVGIG (reference sequence). This CDR3 spans 14 amino acids. The CDR3 spells CAWSVGTRHEKLFF. The DNA of the CDR3 is TGTGCCTGGAGTGTAGGGACACGACACGAAAAACTGTTTTTT.

The J gene is TRBJ2-7, the V gene TRBV6-1; 8 bases agree with TRBD1. The length of the CDR3 is 15 residues. Germline V lookup: CDR1 MNHNS, CDR2 SASEGT. V lost 2 bases to trimming and J lost 7 bases; unmatched junction nucleotides: 10. DNA of the CDR3: TGTGCCAGCAGTGAACTCGGCAGGGGGCCGGGGGAGCAGTACTTC. It translates to CASSELGRGPGEQYF.

V usage is TRBV27 and J usage is TRBJ1-5, with TRBD1 matching over 7 bases. This CDR3 has 16 amino acids. In germline, CDR1 is MNHEY, CDR2 SMNVEV (reference sequence). Unmatched junction bases numbered 7, after V lost 5 bases and J lost 0 bases. CDR3: CASSMTGLGSNQPQHF. CDR3 DNA: TGTGCCAGCAGTATGACAGGGTTGGGTAGCAATCAGCCCCAGCATTTT.

This chain connects TRBV9 to TRBJ2-3; 12 nucleotides match TRBD2. The CDR3 covers 15 residues. The germline V gene encodes CDR1 SGDLS and CDR2 YYNGEE. V was pared by 3 bases and J by 4 bases, with 3 bases of the junction left unmatched. In DNA, the CDR3 is TGTGCCAGCAGCGCACTAGCGGGAGGACCAGATACGCAGTATTTT. It is translated as CASSALAGGPDTQYF.

The rearrangement links TRBV7-3 to TRBJ2-2; maybe TRBD2 (5 bases). Trimming took 1 base from V and 5 from J, leaving 8 bases between them. CDR3 size: 14 residues. The V gene's germline CDR1 is SGHTA and CDR2 FQGTGA. The CDR3 bases are TGTGCCAGCAGCTTAAGTTCGGGGACCGGGGAGCTGTTTTTT. Translating gives CASSLSSGTGELFF. The variable domain in full, with the rest retrieved from reference TRBV7-3 and TRBJ2-2, is GAGVSQTPSNKVTEKGKYVELRCDPISGHTALYWYRQSLGQGPEFLIYFQGTGAADDSGLPNDRFFAVRPEGSVSTLKIQRTERGDSAVYLCASSLSSGTGELFFGEGSRLTVL.

The chain couples TRBV5-1 to TRBJ2-5; maybe TRBD1 (5 bases). The V gene lost 0 bases and the J gene lost 3 bases, with 12 bases spanning the gap. Per the germline V gene, CDR1 is SGHRS and CDR2 is YFSETQ. This CDR3 is built from 15 residues. For the CDR3, the DNA is TGCGCCAGCAGCTTGGGCGTGCGCAGGGAAGAGACCCAGTACTTC. It codes for CASSLGVRREETQYF.

V is TRBV27 and J is TRBJ2-7, with D possibly TRBD1 on 6 matching bases. V shed 5 bases and J shed 2 bases, with 13 bases lying between them. Germline V gene lookup returns CDR1 MNHEY and CDR2 SMNVEV (reference sequence). The length of the CDR3 is 14 residues. The CDR3 sequence: CASSPGTNTYEQYF. The CDR3 bases are TGTGCCAGCAGTCCAGGGACAAATACCTACGAGCAGTACTTC.

This rearrangement joins TRBV7-3 to TRBJ1-5; D is perhaps TRBD1 (6 bases). Germline V gives CDR1 SGHTA, CDR2 FQGTGA. V gave up 4 bases and J gave up 10 bases, with 17 bases separating them. The CDR3 runs 14 residues. The CDR3 region has the DNA TGTGCCAGCAGCTCGGACAGTAAGGTAATACCCCAGCATTTT. Translating gives CASSSDSKVIPQHF. The variable domain in full, with the rest retrieved from reference TRBV7-3 and TRBJ1-5, is GAGVSQTPSNKVTEKGKYVELRCDPISGHTALYWYRQSLGQGPEFLIYFQGTGAADDSGLPNDRFFAVRPEGSVSTLKIQRTERGDSAVYLCASSSDSKVIPQHFGDGTRLSIL.

This clone was seen once. This chain uses TRBV5-6 with TRBJ2-5; possibly TRBD1 for D (5 bases). Germline CDR1 SGHDT, CDR2 YYEEEE. With 2 bases removed from V and 5 bases from J, the gap between germline ends came to 16 bases. The CDR3 has 15 amino acids. CDR3 coding DNA: TGTGCCAGCAGCTTCCTCTCGGCCAGGGCGGAGACCCAGTACTTC. Residues: CASSFLSARAETQYF.

V usage is TRBV24-1 and J usage is TRBJ2-3; the match to TRBD2 covers 8 bases. Trimming removed 8 bases from V and 1 base from J; junction bases left unmatched: 4. This CDR3 contains 14 residues. Germline V gene lookup returns CDR1 KGHDR and CDR2 SFDVKD. CDR3 nucleotide sequence: TGTGCCACCATGTCGGGAGGGGGCACAGATACGCAGTATTTT. As protein: CATMSGGGTDTQYF.

This clone was seen a few times. The rearrangement links TRBV7-3 to TRBJ1-4; 9 bases fit TRBD1. The CDR3 covers 15 residues. Losses at the gene ends were 4 bases for V and 5 bases for J; bases not matched to a gene: 5. Germline V gene lookup returns CDR1 SGHTA and CDR2 FQGTGA. Written as DNA, the CDR3 is TGTGCCAGCAGCTCGACAGGGGGAGGGAATGAAAAACTGTTTTTT. Translating gives CASSSTGGGNEKLFF.

The chain employs TRBV5-1 and TRBJ1-1; D gene unclear. CDR1 and CDR2 from the germline V gene are SGHRS and YFSETQ. The germline V and J ends were trimmed by 4 bases and 1 base, with 17 bases remaining between them. The CDR3 consists of 16 residues. CDR3 sequence: CASSLLRGAGNTEAFF. CDR3 DNA: TGCGCCAGCAGCCTACTCCGGGGTGCAGGGAACACTGAAGCTTTCTTT.

V is TRBV28 and J is TRBJ2-7; TRBD2 agrees at 12 bases. The CDR3 sequence is 15 residues long. From germline, CDR1 is MDHEN and CDR2 SYDVKM. With 5 bases clipped from V and 7 bases from J, the junction kept 9 bases outside the gene matches. The CDR3 nucleotides read TGTGCCAGCAGTCCAACTAGCGGGAGGTCCTTAGAGCAGTACTTC. Its protein product is CASSPTSGRSLEQYF.

The chain recombines TRBV27 with TRBJ2-7; tentative D call: TRBD1 (6 bases). V lost 2 bases and J 5 bases, leaving 13 bases between the germline ends. CDR1 and CDR2 (germline): MNHEY, SMNVEV (reference sequence). The CDR3 sequence is 14 residues long. CDR3 coding DNA: TGTGCCAGCAGTTTAACGGCCAGGGGCCACGAGCAGTACTTC. Protein sequence: CASSLTARGHEQYF.

CDR3: CASSVRAFAGPYNEQFF. CDR3 coding DNA: TGTGCCAGCAGTGTTCGCGCCTTTGCGGGACCCTACAATGAGCAGTTCTTC. This sequence joins TRBV2 and TRBJ2-1; a weak D match, TRBD2 (6 bases). The CDR3 spans 17 residues. Trimming left V 4 bases short and J 2 bases short, with 18 bases between. From germline, CDR1 is SNHLY and CDR2 FYNNEI.